These T cell receptor beta chains were read from a single sample in a study of blood T cell repertoires in COVID-19. Assay: immunoSEQ multiplex PCR; the TCRdb copy retains only in-frame clones and omits some. The sample has 110,000 or so clones, more than 75% seen once. Sequencing used peripheral blood. The receptors stem from a man aged 55-75 years with acute or convalescent COVID-19. CDR3s include the opening cysteine and the closing phenylalanine or tryptophan. The order of the fields is CDR3 protein, CDR3 DNA, clone size, J gene, V gene, D gene. The D gene is left open where the match is weak. Clone size, where shown, is once, few, many, or a class for clones that have expanded.

CDR3aa: CASSPGTTYEQYF
CDR3nt: TGTGCCAGTAGTCCCGGGACTACCTACGAGCAGTACTTC
abundance: NA
j_gene: TRBJ2-7
v_gene: TRBV19
d_gene: TRBD2

CDR3aa: CASAGSGSTDTQYF
CDR3nt: TGTGCCAGCGCGGGAAGCGGGAGCACAGATACGCAGTATTTT
abundance: few
j_gene: TRBJ2-3
v_gene: TRBV13
d_gene: NA

CDR3aa: CASTGGKYTDTQYF
CDR3nt: TGTGCCAGCACCGGCGGAAAATACACAGATACGCAGTATTTT
abundance: NA
j_gene: TRBJ2-3
v_gene: TRBV28
d_gene: NA

CDR3aa: CATRLAGLTDTQYF
CDR3nt: TGTGCCACCCGACTAGCGGGGCTCACAGATACGCAGTATTTT
abundance: once
j_gene: TRBJ2-3
v_gene: TRBV19
d_gene: TRBD2

CDR3aa: CASSLVGLAEPHNEQFF
CDR3nt: TGTGCCAGCAGCTTAGTAGGACTAGCGGAGCCCCACAATGAGCAGTTCTTC
abundance: few
j_gene: TRBJ2-1
v_gene: TRBV7-2
d_gene: TRBD2

CDR3aa: CASSRGGSWSYNEQFF
CDR3nt: TGTGCCAGCAGCCGGGGGGGTTCGTGGTCCTACAATGAGCAGTTCTTC
abundance: NA
j_gene: TRBJ2-1
v_gene: TRBV14
d_gene: TRBD2

CDR3aa: CASSLPSSNEQFF
CDR3nt: TGTGCCAGCAGTTTACCTAGTAGCAATGAGCAGTTCTTC
abundance: NA
j_gene: TRBJ2-1
v_gene: TRBV27
d_gene: NA

CDR3aa: CASSPWDRANYGYTF
CDR3nt: TGTGCCAGCTCACCGTGGGACAGGGCCAACTATGGCTACACCTTC
abundance: NA
j_gene: TRBJ1-2
v_gene: TRBV18
d_gene: TRBD1

CDR3aa: CASSPGLAGSSGANVLTF
CDR3nt: TGTGCCAGCAGTCCCGGACTAGCGGGAAGCTCTGGGGCCAACGTCCTGACTTTC
abundance: NA
j_gene: TRBJ2-6
v_gene: TRBV2
d_gene: TRBD2

CDR3aa: CASSLEMGQGYTIYF
CDR3nt: TGTGCCAGCAGCTTGGAAATGGGGCAGGGATACACCATATATTTT
abundance: NA
j_gene: TRBJ1-3
v_gene: TRBV5-4
d_gene: NA

CDR3aa: CASSLGTGYEQYF
CDR3nt: TGCGCCAGCAGCTTGGGAACAGGGTACGAGCAGTACTTC
abundance: NA
j_gene: TRBJ2-7
v_gene: TRBV5-1
d_gene: NA

CDR3aa: CAISRTDYNEQFF
CDR3nt: TGTGCCATCAGTAGGACTGATTACAATGAGCAGTTCTTC
abundance: NA
j_gene: TRBJ2-1
v_gene: TRBV10-3
d_gene: NA

CDR3aa: CASSVGVGTGELFF
CDR3nt: TGTGCCAGCAGCGTAGGAGTCGGCACCGGGGAGCTGTTTTTT
abundance: NA
j_gene: TRBJ2-2
v_gene: TRBV9
d_gene: NA

CDR3aa: CASGSGGASTDTQYF
CDR3nt: TGTGCCAGCGGGTCGGGAGGGGCGAGCACAGATACGCAGTATTTT
abundance: NA
j_gene: TRBJ2-3
v_gene: TRBV28
d_gene: TRBD2

CDR3aa: CASSWDNSYEQYF
CDR3nt: TGTGCCAGCAGCTGGGACAACTCCTACGAGCAGTACTTC
abundance: NA
j_gene: TRBJ2-7
v_gene: TRBV6-2/TRBV6-3
d_gene: NA

CDR3aa: CSARHMNTEAFF
CDR3nt: TGCAGCGCCCGACATATGAACACTGAAGCTTTCTTT
abundance: few
j_gene: TRBJ1-1
v_gene: TRBV29-1
d_gene: NA

CDR3aa: CATRGGSTDTQYF
CDR3nt: TGTGCCACACGCGGCGGGAGCACAGATACGCAGTATTTT
abundance: NA
j_gene: TRBJ2-3
v_gene: TRBV24-1
d_gene: NA

CDR3aa: CASSMGQTHQPQHF
CDR3nt: TGTGCCAGTAGTATGGGGCAGACTCATCAGCCCCAGCATTTT
abundance: NA
j_gene: TRBJ1-5
v_gene: TRBV19
d_gene: NA

CDR3aa: CASSPLHGTGQETQYF
CDR3nt: TGTGCCAGCTCACCCCTGCACGGGACTGGACAAGAGACCCAGTACTTC
abundance: NA
j_gene: TRBJ2-5
v_gene: TRBV18
d_gene: NA

CDR3aa: CATSRGGEAAKNIQYF
CDR3nt: TGTGCCACCAGCCGCGGGGGGGAGGCGGCCAAAAACATTCAGTACTTC
abundance: NA
j_gene: TRBJ2-4
v_gene: TRBV15
d_gene: TRBD2

CDR3aa: CSVEDLGDRGPHEQYF
CDR3nt: TGCAGCGTTGAAGATTTGGGGGACAGGGGACCTCACGAGCAGTACTTC
abundance: NA
j_gene: TRBJ2-7
v_gene: TRBV29-1
d_gene: TRBD1

CDR3aa: CATEASSGKIDNEQFF
CDR3nt: TGTGCCACCGAAGCGTCAAGCGGGAAGATCGACAATGAGCAGTTCTTC
abundance: NA
j_gene: TRBJ2-1
v_gene: TRBV24-1
d_gene: TRBD2

CDR3aa: CASSLWGTGSEQYF
CDR3nt: TGTGCCAGCAGTTTATGGGGGACAGGGAGCGAGCAGTACTTC
abundance: few
j_gene: TRBJ2-7
v_gene: TRBV28
d_gene: TRBD1

CDR3aa: CASSFTGANGYTF
CDR3nt: TGTGCCAGCAGCTTTACAGGGGCCAACGGCTACACCTTC
abundance: NA
j_gene: TRBJ1-2
v_gene: TRBV5-4
d_gene: TRBD1

CDR3aa: CASGFGQGRAFF
CDR3nt: TGTGCTAGTGGTTTCGGACAGGGTCGAGCTTTCTTT
abundance: once
j_gene: TRBJ1-1
v_gene: TRBV12-5
d_gene: TRBD1

CDR3aa: CASRDRGNEKLFF
CDR3nt: TGTGCCAGCAGGGACAGAGGTAATGAAAAACTGTTTTTT
abundance: NA
j_gene: TRBJ1-4
v_gene: TRBV28
d_gene: NA

CDR3aa: CASSLGHSSNQPQHF
CDR3nt: TGTGCCAGCAGCTTGGGACACTCTAGCAATCAGCCCCAGCATTTT
abundance: NA
j_gene: TRBJ1-5
v_gene: TRBV5-5
d_gene: NA

CDR3aa: CASTQGLSFRAGNTIYF
CDR3nt: TGTGCCAGCACCCAGGGACTATCTTTCCGGGCTGGAAACACCATATATTTT
abundance: NA
j_gene: TRBJ1-3
v_gene: TRBV9
d_gene: NA

CDR3aa: CASSSRELAEGYEQYF
CDR3nt: TGTGCCAGCAGCTCCCGGGAGCTAGCGGAGGGCTACGAGCAGTACTTC
abundance: NA
j_gene: TRBJ2-7
v_gene: TRBV9
d_gene: TRBD2

CDR3aa: CASSSPVQGISGNTIYF
CDR3nt: TGTGCCAGCAGCTCCCCCGTGCAGGGAATCTCTGGAAACACCATATATTTT
abundance: NA
j_gene: TRBJ1-3
v_gene: TRBV7-9
d_gene: NA

CDR3aa: CASSPGQGEGYTF
CDR3nt: TGTGCCAGCAGCCCAGGACAGGGAGAAGGCTACACCTTC
abundance: NA
j_gene: TRBJ1-2
v_gene: TRBV7-2
d_gene: TRBD1

CDR3aa: CASSYSETGPGTQYF
CDR3nt: TGTGCCAGCAGTTACTCGGAAACAGGTCCGGGGACCCAGTACTTC
abundance: NA
j_gene: TRBJ2-5
v_gene: TRBV6-6
d_gene: NA

CDR3aa: CASSTSSLVMPYEQYF
CDR3nt: TGTGCCAGTAGTACTTCTTCCCTAGTAATGCCCTACGAGCAGTACTTC
abundance: NA
j_gene: TRBJ2-7
v_gene: TRBV19
d_gene: NA

CDR3aa: CASSLRTDGELFF
CDR3nt: TGTGCCAGCAGTTTAAGGACAGACGGGGAGCTGTTTTTT
abundance: NA
j_gene: TRBJ2-2
v_gene: TRBV28
d_gene: NA